The rows below give T cell receptor beta chains drawn from one sample of a study of beta chain features in type 1 diabetes. Assay: immunoSEQ multiplex PCR; the TCRdb copy retains only in-frame clones and omits some. This table has about 340,000 clones, roughly 8% appearing once. Specimen: central memory CD4+ T cells from blood. All receptors derive from a woman between 18 and 29 years old in good health. The CDR3 runs from the conserved cysteine through the conserved F or W. D genes are given only for firm matches. Clone size, where shown, is once, few, many, or a class for clones that have expanded.

j_gene	d_gene	abundance	v_gene	CDR3nt	CDR3aa
TRBJ2-7	.	.	TRBV6-6	TGTGCCAGCACCTTAAATTCGGTCGAGCAGTACTTC	CASTLNSVEQYF
TRBJ2-2	.	few	TRBV7-9	TGTGCCAGCAGCAAACAGATGGTATCCGGGGAGCTGTTTTTT	CASSKQMVSGELFF
TRBJ2-7	TRBD2	many	TRBV5-6	TGTGCCAGCAGCTTGGGACCGGGACTAGCCTACGAGCAGTACTTC	CASSLGPGLAYEQYF
TRBJ2-4	.	few	TRBV6-5	TGTGCCAGCAGTACCGGCTTAGCCAAAAACATTCAGTACTTC	CASSTGLAKNIQYF
TRBJ1-2	TRBD1	few	TRBV5-4	TGTGCCAGCAGCCAGAAGACAGGGGGGGACTATGGCTACACCTTC	CASSQKTGGDYGYTF
TRBJ2-5	.	few	TRBV6-6	TGTGCCAGCAGGAAGACAGGCCCCACGGCCCAGTACTTC	CASRKTGPTAQYF
TRBJ2-5	.	many	TRBV14	TGTGCCAGCAGCCGAAGTGGAGGGAAAGAGACCCAGTACTTC	CASSRSGGKETQYF
TRBJ2-3	TRBD2	few	TRBV2	TGTGCCAGCAGTTCCAGGACTAGCGGGGGCCCCGATACGCAGTATTTT	CASSSRTSGGPDTQYF
TRBJ1-5	.	.	TRBV7-2	TGTGCCAGCAGCCTACTCGGGGCTCAGCCCCAGCATTTT	CASSLLGAQPQHF
TRBJ2-7	.	.	TRBV5-8	TGTGCCAGCAGCTCCCCGCCCGAGCTGGGCTACGAGCAGTACTTC	CASSSPPELGYEQYF
TRBJ2-1	.	few	TRBV18	TGTGCCAGCACGACCCAGGGTTTCGATGAGCAGTTCTTC	CASTTQGFDEQFF
TRBJ2-3	TRBD2	.	TRBV10-2	TGCGCCAGCAGTGAGTCCGGGGCGGGAGGGGATACGCAGTATTTT	CASSESGAGGDTQYF
TRBJ2-4	.	.	TRBV7-2	TGTGCCAGCAGCCATCTAGTAGCCAAAAACATTCAGTACTTC	CASSHLVAKNIQYF
TRBJ1-2	.	.	TRBV9	TGTGCCAGCAGCGTAGGTAGAGGGAACTATGGCTACACCTTC	CASSVGRGNYGYTF
TRBJ1-5	.	.	TRBV5-1	TGCGCCAGCAGCTTAATCCCGGGCAATCAGCCCCAGCATTTT	CASSLIPGNQPQHF
TRBJ1-2	.	.	TRBV7-2	TGTGCCAGCAGTACGGATCCACGCTATGGCTACACCTTC	CASSTDPRYGYTF
TRBJ2-4	.	few	TRBV7-9	TGTGCCAGCAGCTTAGCGGGAGCCAAAAACATTCAGTACTTC	CASSLAGAKNIQYF
TRBJ2-1	.	few	TRBV2	TGTGCCAGCAGTGTCGGTTTAAACTCCTACAATGAGCAGTTCTTC	CASSVGLNSYNEQFF
TRBJ2-3	.	few	TRBV28	TGTGCCAGCGGCCAAAGAGGGGGGAGGCGCACAGATACGCAGTATTTT	CASGQRGGRRTDTQYF
TRBJ1-3	.	.	TRBV7-9	TGTGCCAGCAGCTTAGATTCGGGGAGCTCTGGAAACACCATATATTTT	CASSLDSGSSGNTIYF